These 30 T cell receptor beta chains came from one sample sequenced in a study of blood T cell repertoires in COVID-19. Some clones are missing from TCRdb's copy, which holds only in-frame ones; the method was immunoSEQ multiplex PCR. The table has around 290,000 clones, approximately 86% seen once; the top ten hold around 13%. Sequenced: peripheral blood. Receptor source: a woman in her seventies with COVID-19, enrolled during active disease.

This clone was counted between two and nine times. This chain links TRBV15 with TRBJ2-3; 13 bases map to TRBD2. The CDR3 runs to 18 residues. V lost 4 bases and J lost 2; bases outside the gene matches: 9. From germline, CDR1 is LNHNV and CDR2 YYDKDF (reference sequence). The CDR3 loop reads CATSTGTSGAEYTDTQYF. The DNA of the CDR3 is TGTGCCACCAGCACAGGGACTAGCGGGGCGGAGTACACAGATACGCAGTATTTT.

The chain links TRBV11-2 to TRBJ2-7; a weak D match, TRBD1 (5 bases). Trimming removed 0 bases at V and 4 bases at J, with 10 bases between. The CDR3 runs 14 residues. Germline CDR1 SGHAT, CDR2 FQNNGV. The CDR3 DNA is TGTGCCAGCAGCTTAGATACCCAGGGTTACGAGCAGTACTTC. Its translation is CASSLDTQGYEQYF.

This clone was seen a handful of times. The chain employs TRBV7-9 and TRBJ1-1; D ambiguous. V lost 0 bases and J lost 7, with 6 bases in between. The length of the CDR3 is 12 residues. Germline V gene data show CDR1 as SEHNR and CDR2 as FQNEAQ (reference sequence). The CDR3, as DNA: TGTGCCAGCAGCTTAGCGGCAAATGAAGCTTTCTTT. Translation gives CASSLAANEAFF.

The chain carries TRBV3-1 (or the pseudogene TRBV3-2) and TRBJ1-3; D not resolved. The CDR3 contains 16 residues. V lost 3 bases and J lost 0, with 12 bases in between. Germline V lookup: CDR1 LGHDT, CDR2 YNNKEL (reference sequence). The CDR3 sequence: CASSQGSHGSGNTIYF. The CDR3 nucleotides read TGTGCCAGCAGCCAGGGCTCACACGGCTCTGGAAACACCATATATTTT.

The CDR3 coding sequence is TGTGCCAGCAAACCTAGGGGGTACAGGAACTATGGCTACACCTTC. Protein product: CASKPRGYRNYGYTF. V and J are TRBV6-5 and TRBJ1-2; maybe TRBD1 (6 bases). The CDR3 is 15 residues long. The ends were cut back, 7 bases at V and 2 bases at J, with 17 bases in the middle. The germline gives CDR1 MNHEY, CDR2 SVGAGI.

In its sample, this clone was seen once. The chain has TRBV6-5 and TRBJ2-1; D possibly corresponds to TRBD1 (5 bases). CDR1 and CDR2 from the germline V gene are MNHEY and SVGAGI. This CDR3 contains 14 residues. V lost 1 base, J lost 6 bases, and 10 bases lay in between. In nucleotides, the CDR3 is TGTGCCAGCAGTTACTTGGACAATTTCAATGAGCAGTTCTTC. Its translation is CASSYLDNFNEQFF.

The chain recombines TRBV19 with TRBJ2-3; D not resolved. Trimming left V 6 bases short and J 5 bases short, with 15 bases between. CDR1 is LNHDA, CDR2 SQIVND, per germline (reference sequence). The CDR3 totals 14 residues. The chain's CDR3 is CASRPAYPQDTQYF. The CDR3 region has the DNA TGTGCCAGTAGACCCGCCTACCCCCAAGATACGCAGTATTTT. Based on the CDR3 plus reference TRBV19 and TRBJ2-3, the full variable domain is DGGITQSPKYLFRKEGQNVTLSCEQNLNHDAMYWYRQDPGQGLRLIYYSQIVNDFQKGDIAEGYSVSREKKESFPLTVTSAQKNPTAFYLCASRPAYPQDTQYFGPGTRLTVL.

The chain combines TRBV9 with TRBJ1-2; tentative D call: TRBD1 (5 bases). The CDR3 runs to 12 residues. Germline V gives CDR1 SGDLS, CDR2 YYNGEE. The V end was cut by 4 bases, the J end by 7 bases, with 11 bases between. The CDR3 DNA follows: TGTGCCAGCAGCCCGGACGGGGGTGGCTACACCTTC. Its translation is CASSPDGGGYTF.

The CDR3: CASSSVRGNYGYTF. CDR3 in DNA: TGTGCCAGTAGTAGTGTACGGGGGAACTATGGCTACACCTTC. The chain couples TRBV19 to TRBJ1-2, with D possibly TRBD1 on 5 matching bases. Germline V gene sequence: CDR1 LNHDA, CDR2 SQIVND (reference sequence). The CDR3 is 14 amino acids. Trimming removed 4 bases from V and 2 bases from J, with 11 bases in between. The variable domain in full, with the rest retrieved from reference TRBV19 and TRBJ1-2, is DGGITQSPKYLFRKEGQNVTLSCEQNLNHDAMYWYRQDPGQGLRLIYYSQIVNDFQKGDIAEGYSVSREKKESFPLTVTSAQKNPTAFYLCASSSVRGNYGYTFGSGTRLTVV.

V and J are TRBV7-9 and TRBJ1-1; no reliable D call. The CDR3 sequence is 13 residues long. The ends were cut back, 5 bases at V and 8 bases at J, with 15 bases in the middle. CDR1 is SEHNR, CDR2 FQNEAQ, per germline (reference sequence). The CDR3 DNA is TGTGCCAGCAGCGCGCTCGCAGCGGGAGAAGCTTTCTTT. Amino acid sequence: CASSALAAGEAFF. The variable domain in full, completed from reference TRBV7-9 and TRBJ1-1, reads DTGVSQNPRHKITKRGQNVTFRCDPISEHNRLYWYRQTLGQGPEFLTYFQNEAQLEKSRLLSDRFSAERPKGSFSTLEIQRTEQGDSAMYLCASSALAAGEAFFGQGTRLTVV.

This rearrangement joins TRBV5-4 to TRBJ1-1; D uncertain. This CDR3 has 13 amino acids. V was shortened by 2 bases and J by 6 bases, with 11 bases between the two germline ends. The germline CDR1 and CDR2 sequences are SGHNT and YYREEE (reference sequence). This chain's CDR3 is CASSFGGLAEAFF. The CDR3, as DNA: TGTGCCAGCAGCTTTGGAGGGCTCGCTGAAGCTTTCTTT.

The chain couples TRBV7-9 to TRBJ1-1, with no clear D. The CDR3 has 14 amino acids. Germline assignment: CDR1 SEHNR and CDR2 FQNEAQ (reference sequence). The V end was cut by 1 base, the J end by 1 base, with 7 bases between. The CDR3: CASSLGAWNTEAFF. CDR3 bases: TGTGCCAGCAGCTTAGGGGCGTGGAACACTGAAGCTTTCTTT.

The V and J genes are TRBV30 and TRBJ1-2; 7 bases fit TRBD1. The germline V gene encodes CDR1 GTSNPN and CDR2 SVGIG (reference sequence). V was clipped by 5 bases and J by 4 bases; unmatched bases: 7. This CDR3 comprises 13 residues. The CDR3: CAWAEGASYGYTF. As DNA, the CDR3 is TGTGCCTGGGCCGAGGGGGCCTCCTATGGCTACACCTTC.

CDR3 coding DNA: TGCGCCAGCAGCTTGTCGGGGACAGCCTTCTTAGGGGGTGACTCACCCCTCCACTTT. It translates to CASSLSGTAFLGGDSPLHF. The chain couples TRBV5-1 to TRBJ1-6, with 7 nucleotides matching TRBD1. After removal of 1 base from V and 10 bases from J, the junction contained 20 bases not matched to a gene. CDR1 and CDR2 from the germline V gene are SGHRS and YFSETQ. The CDR3 runs to 19 residues.

The chain uses TRBV10-2 and TRBJ2-1; tentatively, D is TRBD2 (5 bases). This CDR3 is built from 14 residues. Trimming left V 6 bases short and J 0 bases short, with 9 bases between. In germline, CDR1 is WSHSY, CDR2 SAAADI. The CDR3 DNA reads as TGCGCCAGCAGGCGGGCTAGCTCCTACAATGAGCAGTTCTTC. It specifies CASRRASSYNEQFF.

This clone was seen only a few times. The chain combines TRBV5-1 with TRBJ1-3; D unresolved. The germline V and J ends were trimmed by 1 base and 0 bases, with 5 bases remaining between them. CDR3 length equals 14 residues. CDR1 is SGHRS and CDR2 is YFSETQ in the germline V gene. CDR3 sequence reads: CASSLSSSGNTIYF. CDR3 nucleotide sequence: TGCGCCAGCAGCTTGAGTAGCTCTGGAAACACCATATATTTT.

This clone has a single count. The chain is built from TRBV9 and TRBJ2-7; 8 nucleotides line up with TRBD1. The V gene end was trimmed by 0 bases and the J gene end by 2 bases; junction bases not matched to a gene: 1. This CDR3 is built from 14 residues. Germline V CDR1 and CDR2: SGDLS, YYNGEE. The CDR3: CASSVGDRTYEQYF. In DNA form, the CDR3 reads TGTGCCAGCAGCGTAGGGGACAGGACCTACGAGCAGTACTTC. The whole variable domain, filled in from reference TRBV9 and TRBJ2-7, reads DSGVTQTPKHLITATGQRVTLRCSPRSGDLSVYWYQQSLDQGLQFLIQYYNGEERAKGNILERFSAQQFPDLHSELNLSSLELGDSALYFCASSVGDRTYEQYFGPGTRLTVT.

The chain employs TRBV19 and TRBJ1-3; TRBD1 matches 8 bases. Germline lookup yields CDR1 LNHDA and CDR2 SQIVND (reference sequence). V lost 10 bases to trimming and J lost 5 bases; unmatched junction nucleotides: 4. The CDR3 runs 12 residues. The CDR3 DNA reads TGTGCCACCCGGACAGGGAGAAACACCATATATTTT. Translating it yields CATRTGRNTIYF. The variable domain in full, completed from reference TRBV19 and TRBJ1-3, reads DGGITQSPKYLFRKEGQNVTLSCEQNLNHDAMYWYRQDPGQGLRLIYYSQIVNDFQKGDIAEGYSVSREKKESFPLTVTSAQKNPTAFYLCATRTGRNTIYFGEGSWLTVV.

This rearrangement joins TRBV5-8 to TRBJ2-2; D unresolved. V lost 5 bases to trimming and J lost 6 bases, with 14 bases between them. This CDR3 contains 14 residues. Germline V gives CDR1 SGHTS, CDR2 YDEGEE. In DNA form, the CDR3 reads TGTGCCAGCAGGTCCTCCCTCATAGCCGGGGAGCTGTTTTTT. It codes for CASRSSLIAGELFF.

The rearrangement links TRBV7-9 to TRBJ1-2; perhaps TRBD1 as D (5 bases). The V and J ends lost 5 bases and 4 bases respectively, with 8 bases between them. This CDR3 contains 12 residues. Germline lookup yields CDR1 SEHNR and CDR2 FQNEAQ (reference sequence). The CDR3: CASSPGIYGYTF. The CDR3 bases are TGTGCCAGCAGCCCAGGGATCTATGGCTACACCTTC.

The chain is built from TRBV7-2 and TRBJ1-5; no reliable D call. CDR3 length: 15 residues. V gave up 4 bases and J gave up 5 bases, with 15 bases separating them. Germline CDR1 is SGHTA and CDR2 is FQGNSA. CDR3 DNA: TGTGCCAGCAGCTCCTCGGGAGGTAAGCATCAGCCCCAGCATTTT. Its translation is CASSSSGGKHQPQHF.

The chain employs TRBV18 and TRBJ1-1; 7 bases line up with TRBD1. Unmatched junction bases numbered 8, after V lost 5 bases and J lost 5 bases. This CDR3 spans 14 amino acids. Germline CDR1 and CDR2: KGHSH and LQKENI. CDR3 loop: CASSFEAGGTEAFF. In nucleotides, the CDR3 is TGTGCCAGCTCATTTGAGGCAGGGGGGACTGAAGCTTTCTTT.

The rearrangement uses TRBV5-1 and TRBJ2-7; 8 bases line up with TRBD1. V dropped 4 bases and J dropped 0; count of bases not matched to a gene: 6. The CDR3 length is 15 residues. CDR1 is SGHRS and CDR2 is YFSETQ in the germline V gene. DNA of the CDR3: TGCGCCAGCAGCATCAGGGGGCCCCCCTCCTACGAGCAGTACTTC. It is translated as CASSIRGPPSYEQYF.

The CDR3 loop is CASREYSMNTEAFF. The CDR3 bases are TGTGCCAGCAGAGAATACAGTATGAACACTGAAGCTTTCTTT. The chain couples TRBV7-2 to TRBJ1-1; D is undetermined. V lost 6 bases, J lost 0 bases, and 11 bases lay in between. Per germline, CDR1 SGHTA and CDR2 FQGNSA. The CDR3 contains 14 residues. The full variable domain, completed using reference TRBV7-2 and TRBJ1-1, is GAGVSQSPSNKVTEKGKDVELRCDPISGHTALYWYRQSLGQGLEFLIYFQGNSAPDKSGLPSDRFSAERTGGSVSTLTIQRTQQEDSAVYLCASREYSMNTEAFFGQGTRLTVV.

The J gene is TRBJ1-2, the V gene TRBV9; the match to TRBD1 covers 9 bases. Trimming removed 1 base from V and 7 bases from J; junction bases left unmatched: 2. The CDR3 sequence is 13 residues long. The germline V gene has CDR1 SGDLS and CDR2 YYNGEE. The CDR3 loop reads CASSVRQGVGYTF. In DNA form, the CDR3 reads TGTGCCAGCAGCGTACGACAGGGGGTTGGCTACACCTTC.

The rearrangement links TRBV6-1 to TRBJ2-2; 7 bases are a match to TRBD1. CDR3 length: 18 residues. Per the germline V gene, CDR1 is MNHNS and CDR2 is SASEGT. The V segment lost 4 bases and the J segment 8 bases; nucleotides outside the gene matches: 19. Here the CDR3 reads CASSGSPPGSDRMGELFF. The DNA for the CDR3 is TGTGCCAGCAGTGGTTCCCCTCCCGGCTCGGACAGGATGGGGGAGCTGTTTTTT.

V gene TRBV12-5 combines with J gene TRBJ1-2; weak D call: TRBD1 (5 bases). The CDR3 contains 14 residues. V lost 1 base and J 4 bases, leaving 10 bases between the germline ends. The germline CDR1 and CDR2 sequences are LGHNT and FRNRAP. In DNA, the CDR3 is TGTGCTAGTGGTTTGGGGGGCAGCTCCTATGGCTACACCTTC. It yields the protein CASGLGGSSYGYTF.

V is TRBV20-1 and J is TRBJ2-3, with 8 bases lining up with TRBD2. Germline trimming cut 3 bases from V and 2 bases from J; bases unmatched to any gene: 4. CDR3 length equals 14 residues. CDR1 DFQATT and CDR2 SNEGSKA come from the germline V gene (reference sequence). CDR3 sequence reads: CSASIAGNTDTQYF. The CDR3 DNA reads TGCAGTGCTAGTATAGCGGGGAACACAGATACGCAGTATTTT.

J is TRBJ1-2 and V is TRBV10-1; D is ambiguous. Germline V gene data show CDR1 as WNHNN and CDR2 as SYGVQD (reference sequence). Trimming cost V 0 bases and J 6 bases, with 8 bases left between them. This CDR3 has 13 residues. The CDR3 is CASSESRSHGYTF. The CDR3 DNA sequence: TGCGCCAGCAGTGAGTCGCGATCTCATGGCTACACCTTC.

The chain recombines TRBV24-1 with TRBJ2-3, with 7 bases matching TRBD1. The CDR3 has 15 residues. Germline-derived CDR1 and CDR2 are KGHDR and SFDVKD. With V trimmed by 7 bases and J by 2 bases, 8 bases remained unmatched. In nucleotides, the CDR3 is TGTGCCACCAGAGGGGACAGCCCTACCACAGATACGCAGTATTTT. As protein: CATRGDSPTTDTQYF.